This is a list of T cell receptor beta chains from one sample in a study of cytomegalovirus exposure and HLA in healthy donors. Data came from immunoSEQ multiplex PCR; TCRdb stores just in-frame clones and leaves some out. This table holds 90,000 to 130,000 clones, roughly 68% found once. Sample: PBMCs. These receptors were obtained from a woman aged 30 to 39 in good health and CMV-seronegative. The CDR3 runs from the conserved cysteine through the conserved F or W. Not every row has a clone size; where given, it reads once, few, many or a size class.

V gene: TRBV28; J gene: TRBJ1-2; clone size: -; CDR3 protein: CASRGRGGHYGYTF
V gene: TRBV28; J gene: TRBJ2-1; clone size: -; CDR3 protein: CASSFVSYSNEQFF
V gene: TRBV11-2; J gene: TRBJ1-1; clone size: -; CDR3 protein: CASSDGQGATEAFF
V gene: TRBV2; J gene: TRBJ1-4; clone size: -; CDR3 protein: CASSGQLGGEKLFF
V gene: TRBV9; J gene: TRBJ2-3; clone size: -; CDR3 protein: CASSVGYGQGATDTQYF
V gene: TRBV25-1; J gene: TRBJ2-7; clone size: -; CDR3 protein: CASFGPYEQYF
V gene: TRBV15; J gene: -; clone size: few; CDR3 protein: CATRAVNPLAGVHEQYF
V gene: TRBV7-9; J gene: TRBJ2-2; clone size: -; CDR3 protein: CASSHGGVSNTGELFF
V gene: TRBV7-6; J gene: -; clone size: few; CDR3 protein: CASSSGTSGTYEQYF
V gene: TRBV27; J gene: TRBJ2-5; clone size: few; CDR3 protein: CASSYLAGGTQYF
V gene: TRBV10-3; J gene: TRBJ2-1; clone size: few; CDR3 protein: CATRGTSGSLNEQFF
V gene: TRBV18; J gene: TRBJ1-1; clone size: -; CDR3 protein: CASSPATANTEAFF
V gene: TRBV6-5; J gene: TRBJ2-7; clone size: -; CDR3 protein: CASRGLVSNEQYF
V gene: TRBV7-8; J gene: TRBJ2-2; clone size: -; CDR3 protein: CASSLYLRRESTGELFF
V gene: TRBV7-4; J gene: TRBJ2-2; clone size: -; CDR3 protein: CASSLVVTNTGELFF
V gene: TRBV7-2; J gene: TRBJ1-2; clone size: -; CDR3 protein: CASSPRQGDTYTF
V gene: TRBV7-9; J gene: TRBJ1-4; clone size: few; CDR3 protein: CASSFTGREEKLFF
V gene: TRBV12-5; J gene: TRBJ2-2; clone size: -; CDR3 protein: CASGLDGGRAGELFF
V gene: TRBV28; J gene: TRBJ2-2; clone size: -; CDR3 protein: CASSPRGARIGELFF
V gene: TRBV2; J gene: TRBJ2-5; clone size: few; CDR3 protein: CASRQGLAETTQETQYF
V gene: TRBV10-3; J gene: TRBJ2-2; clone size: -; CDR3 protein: CAISEAGQGTGELFF
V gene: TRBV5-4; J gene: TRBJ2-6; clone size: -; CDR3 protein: CASSTGQPGANVLTF
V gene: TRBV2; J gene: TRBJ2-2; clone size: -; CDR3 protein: CAGGAGGYTGELFF
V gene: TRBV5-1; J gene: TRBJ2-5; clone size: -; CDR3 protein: CASSLVASGRETQYF
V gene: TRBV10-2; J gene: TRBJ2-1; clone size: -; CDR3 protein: CATASLAGVANEQFF
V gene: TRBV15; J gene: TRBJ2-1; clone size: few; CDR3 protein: CATSRVGNEQFF
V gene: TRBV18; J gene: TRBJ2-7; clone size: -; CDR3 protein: CASSLGQGSYYEQYF
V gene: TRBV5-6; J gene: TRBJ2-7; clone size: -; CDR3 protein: CASSLPPGQGYYEQYF
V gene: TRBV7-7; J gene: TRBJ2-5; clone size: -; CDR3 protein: CASSPNSVEETQYF
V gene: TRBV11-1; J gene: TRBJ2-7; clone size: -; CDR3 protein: CASSTRDRVDEQYF
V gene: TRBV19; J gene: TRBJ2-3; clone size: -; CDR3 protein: CASSRAHTDTQYF
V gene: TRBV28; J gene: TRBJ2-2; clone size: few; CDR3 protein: CASSLRTGVGGELFF
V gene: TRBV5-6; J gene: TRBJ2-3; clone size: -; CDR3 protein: CASSSGTSGTDTQYF
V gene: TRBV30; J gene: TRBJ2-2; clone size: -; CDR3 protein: CAWTLTGGGELFF
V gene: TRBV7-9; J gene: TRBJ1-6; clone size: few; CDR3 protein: CASSASDKPLGPLHF
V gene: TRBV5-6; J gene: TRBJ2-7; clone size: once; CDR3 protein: CASSLTYEQYF
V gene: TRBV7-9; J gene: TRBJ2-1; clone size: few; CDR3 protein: CASSPGTGHNEQFF
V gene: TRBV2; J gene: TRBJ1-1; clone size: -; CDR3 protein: CASSGQGIELRAFF
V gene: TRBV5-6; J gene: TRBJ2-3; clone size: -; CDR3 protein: CASSLGRNRASTDTQYF
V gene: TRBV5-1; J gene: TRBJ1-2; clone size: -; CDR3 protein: CASSLLAVTNYGYTF
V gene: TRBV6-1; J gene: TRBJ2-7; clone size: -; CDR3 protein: CASSEAHGTAYEQYF
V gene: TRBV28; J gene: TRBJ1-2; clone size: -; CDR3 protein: CASSLPGALNYGYTF
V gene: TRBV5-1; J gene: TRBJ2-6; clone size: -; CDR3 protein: CASSYYSMTDSGANVLTF
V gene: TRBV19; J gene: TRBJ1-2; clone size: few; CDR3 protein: CASSMDRGIYGYTF
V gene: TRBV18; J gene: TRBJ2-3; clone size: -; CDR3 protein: CASSTGRDTQYF
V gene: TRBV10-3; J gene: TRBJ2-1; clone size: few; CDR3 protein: CATGTSGSGEQFF
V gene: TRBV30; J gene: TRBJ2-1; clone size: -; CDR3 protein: CAWSVIRGRSSYNEQFF
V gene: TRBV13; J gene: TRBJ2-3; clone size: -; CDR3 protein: CASSLNLGGPSTDTQYF
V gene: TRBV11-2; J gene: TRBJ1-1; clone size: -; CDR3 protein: CASSPRTAGTEAFF
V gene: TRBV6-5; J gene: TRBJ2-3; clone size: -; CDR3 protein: CASSYGQGGTDTQYF
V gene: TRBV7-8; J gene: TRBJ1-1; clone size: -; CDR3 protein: CASSLRTVGATEAFF
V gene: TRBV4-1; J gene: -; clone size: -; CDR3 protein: CASSQGAGGTYEQYF
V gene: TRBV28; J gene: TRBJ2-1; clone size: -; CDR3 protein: CASKPGTGLWINEQFF
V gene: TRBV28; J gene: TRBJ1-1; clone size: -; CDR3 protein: CASSGNRGQAFF
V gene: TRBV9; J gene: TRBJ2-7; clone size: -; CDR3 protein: CASSVEDIAYEQYF
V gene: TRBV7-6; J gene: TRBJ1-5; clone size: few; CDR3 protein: CASSLGTDSNQPQHF
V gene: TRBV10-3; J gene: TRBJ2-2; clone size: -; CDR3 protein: CAISESIGTGELFF
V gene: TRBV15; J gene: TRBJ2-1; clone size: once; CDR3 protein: CATSRGTGVGNEQFF